The source of this T cell receptor (beta chain) is a study of OX40 agonist ivuxolimab in advanced cancers. About the research overall: From roughly 23 to 85 years was the age range, with a mean of around 57 years, and 65% to 90% were male. Study results and caveats: CD8+ T cells (on average) carried more expanded clones than CD4+ T cells. CD4+ and CD8+ blood T cells expanded clonally by week 6 at 0.1 to 3.0 mg/kg.

Germline V lookup: CDR1 MNHEY, CDR2 SMNVEV (reference sequence). With 8 bases removed from V and 2 bases from J, the gap between germline ends came to 5 bases. The CDR3 spans 11 residues. Assay: immunoSEQ multiplex PCR; the TCRdb copy retains only in-frame clones and omits some. Among about 66,000 clones listed, about 91% were seen once. With regard to this clone: As yet, its antigen is unknown.

The chain is built from TRBV27 and TRBJ2-3; D unclear. The specimen comprised CD4+ or CD8+ T cells sorted from blood, sampled in a trial of the OX40 agonist ivuxolimab. This TCR derives from an adult with an advanced solid tumor such as melanoma, head and neck, liver or kidney cancer. The CDR3 bases are TGTGCCAGCTCCTCCACAGATACGCAGTATTTT. It is translated as CASSSTDTQYF.